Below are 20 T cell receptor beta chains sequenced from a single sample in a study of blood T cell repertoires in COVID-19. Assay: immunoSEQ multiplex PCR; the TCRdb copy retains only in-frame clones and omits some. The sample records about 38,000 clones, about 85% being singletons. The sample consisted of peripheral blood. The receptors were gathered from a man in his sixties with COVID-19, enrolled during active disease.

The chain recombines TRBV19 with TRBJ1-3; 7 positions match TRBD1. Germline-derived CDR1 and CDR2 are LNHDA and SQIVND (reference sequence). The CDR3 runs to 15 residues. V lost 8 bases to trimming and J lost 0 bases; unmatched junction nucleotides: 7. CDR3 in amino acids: CASGRTGLSGNTIYF. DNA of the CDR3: TGTGCCAGTGGCCGGACAGGCCTCTCTGGAAACACCATATATTTT.

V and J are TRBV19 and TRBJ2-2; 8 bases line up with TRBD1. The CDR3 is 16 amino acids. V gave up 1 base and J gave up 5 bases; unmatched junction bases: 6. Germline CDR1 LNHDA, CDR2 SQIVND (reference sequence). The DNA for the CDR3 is TGTGCCAGTAGTATAGGCCTACGACAGGGGACCGGGGAGCTGTTTTTT. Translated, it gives CASSIGLRQGTGELFF.

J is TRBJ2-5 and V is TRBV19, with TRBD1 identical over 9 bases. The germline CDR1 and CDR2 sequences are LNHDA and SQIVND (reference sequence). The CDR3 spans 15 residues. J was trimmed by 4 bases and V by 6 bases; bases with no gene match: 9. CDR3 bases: TGTGCCAGTAGAGCGCGGGACAGGGTTAGAGAGACCCAGTACTTC. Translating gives CASRARDRVRETQYF.

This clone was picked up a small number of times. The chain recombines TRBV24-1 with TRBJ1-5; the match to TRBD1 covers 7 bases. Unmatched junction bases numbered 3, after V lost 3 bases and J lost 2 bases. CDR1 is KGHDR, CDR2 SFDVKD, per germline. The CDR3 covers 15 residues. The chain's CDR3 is CATSDVTGGNQPQHF. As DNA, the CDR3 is TGTGCCACCAGTGATGTTACAGGGGGCAATCAGCCCCAGCATTTT.

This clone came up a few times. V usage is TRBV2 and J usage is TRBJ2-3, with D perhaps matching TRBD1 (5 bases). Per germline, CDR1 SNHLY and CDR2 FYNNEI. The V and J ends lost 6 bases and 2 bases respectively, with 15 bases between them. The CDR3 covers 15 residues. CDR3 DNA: TGTGCCAGCAGACAAGGACAAGCTGCCACAGATACGCAGTATTTT. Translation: CASRQGQAATDTQYF.

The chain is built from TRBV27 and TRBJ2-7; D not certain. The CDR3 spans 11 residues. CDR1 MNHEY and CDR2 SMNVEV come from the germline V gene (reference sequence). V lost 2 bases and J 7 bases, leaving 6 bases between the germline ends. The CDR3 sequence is CASSLGGEQYF. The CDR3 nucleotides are TGTGCCAGCAGTTTAGGCGGAGAGCAGTACTTC.

CDR3 nucleotide sequence: TGTGCCATCAGTGAGTCCGGGGAGTTTAATACGCAGTATTTT. As protein: CAISESGEFNTQYF. The J gene is TRBJ2-3, the V gene TRBV10-3; the D gene is possibly TRBD2 (5 bases). Trimming left V 0 bases short and J 7 bases short, with 11 bases between. CDR1 ENHRY and CDR2 SYGVKD come from the germline V gene. The CDR3 extends over 14 amino acids.

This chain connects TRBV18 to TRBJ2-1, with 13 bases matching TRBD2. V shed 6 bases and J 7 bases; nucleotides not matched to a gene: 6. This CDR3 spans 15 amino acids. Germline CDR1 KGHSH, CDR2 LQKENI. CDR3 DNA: TGTGCCAGCTCCGCGGGACTAGCGGGGACGAATGAGCAGTTCTTC. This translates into CASSAGLAGTNEQFF.

CDR3 sequence: CASSLAGVDNEQFF. The CDR3 coding sequence is TGCGCCAGCAGCCTAGCGGGAGTTGACAATGAGCAGTTCTTC. V is TRBV10-2 and J is TRBJ2-1, with 10 bases lining up with TRBD2. In germline, CDR1 is WSHSY, CDR2 SAAADI. V shed 6 bases and J 5 bases; nucleotides not matched to a gene: 4. This CDR3 contains 14 residues.

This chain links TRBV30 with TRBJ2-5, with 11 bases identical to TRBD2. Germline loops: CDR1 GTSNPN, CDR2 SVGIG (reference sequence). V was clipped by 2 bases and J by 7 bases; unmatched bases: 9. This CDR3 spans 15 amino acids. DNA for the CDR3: TGTGCCTGGAGTTCGCTAGCGGGGGGACGGGCGACCCAGTACTTC. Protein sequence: CAWSSLAGGRATQYF. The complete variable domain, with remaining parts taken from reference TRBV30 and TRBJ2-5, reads SQTIHQWPATLVQPVGSPLSLECTVEGTSNPNLYWYRQAAGRGLQLLFYSVGIGQISSEVPQNLSASRPQDRQFILSSKKLLLSDSGFYLCAWSSLAGGRATQYFGPGTRLLVL.

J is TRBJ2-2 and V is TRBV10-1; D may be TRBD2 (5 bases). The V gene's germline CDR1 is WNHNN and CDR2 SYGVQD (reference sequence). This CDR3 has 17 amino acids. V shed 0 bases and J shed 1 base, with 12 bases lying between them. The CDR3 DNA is TGCGCCAGCAGTGAGTCGGGCGAGGGAGTGAACACCGGGGAGCTGTTTTTT. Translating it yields CASSESGEGVNTGELFF.

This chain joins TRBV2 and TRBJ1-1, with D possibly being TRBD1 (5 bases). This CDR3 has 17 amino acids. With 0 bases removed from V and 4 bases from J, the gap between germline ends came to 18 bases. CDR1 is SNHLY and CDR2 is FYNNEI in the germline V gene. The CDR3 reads CASSEAMGGYGVTEAFF. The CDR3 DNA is TGTGCCAGCAGTGAAGCTATGGGGGGATATGGGGTCACTGAAGCTTTCTTT.

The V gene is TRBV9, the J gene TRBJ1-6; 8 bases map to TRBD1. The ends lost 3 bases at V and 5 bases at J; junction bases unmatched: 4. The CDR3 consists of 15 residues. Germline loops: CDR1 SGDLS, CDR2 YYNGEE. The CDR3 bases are TGTGCCAGCAGCGCTTTGGGACAGGATAATTCACCCCTCCACTTT. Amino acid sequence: CASSALGQDNSPLHF.

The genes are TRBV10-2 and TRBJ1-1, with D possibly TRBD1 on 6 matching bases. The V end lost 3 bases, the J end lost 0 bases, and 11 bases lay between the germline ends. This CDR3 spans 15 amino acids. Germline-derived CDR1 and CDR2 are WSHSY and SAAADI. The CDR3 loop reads CASSDPRTVNTEAFF. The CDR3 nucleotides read TGCGCCAGCAGTGACCCTCGGACAGTGAACACTGAAGCTTTCTTT.

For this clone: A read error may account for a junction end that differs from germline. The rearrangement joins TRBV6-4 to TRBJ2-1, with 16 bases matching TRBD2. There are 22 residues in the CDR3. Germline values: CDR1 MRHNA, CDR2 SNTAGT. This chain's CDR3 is CASIDTGLAGGPPLSSYNEQFF. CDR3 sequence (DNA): TGTGCCAGCATTGACACGGGACTAGCGGGAGGGCCCCCTCTAAGCTCCTACAATGAGCAGTTCTTC.

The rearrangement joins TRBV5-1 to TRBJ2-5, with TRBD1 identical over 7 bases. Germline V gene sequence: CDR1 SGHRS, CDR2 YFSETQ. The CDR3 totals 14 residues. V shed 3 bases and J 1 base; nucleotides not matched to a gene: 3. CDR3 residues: CASSSRTGQETQYF. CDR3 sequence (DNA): TGCGCCAGCAGCTCAAGGACAGGCCAAGAGACCCAGTACTTC.

As DNA, the CDR3 is TGTGCCATCAGTGCCCGGGACAGGGGGTCGAGCTACAATGAGCAGTTCTTC. Translation gives CAISARDRGSSYNEQFF. The chain couples TRBV10-3 to TRBJ2-1; 11 positions agree with TRBD1. Per the germline V gene, CDR1 is ENHRY and CDR2 is SYGVKD. The ends lost 4 bases at V and 3 bases at J; junction bases unmatched: 8. The CDR3 is 17 amino acids.

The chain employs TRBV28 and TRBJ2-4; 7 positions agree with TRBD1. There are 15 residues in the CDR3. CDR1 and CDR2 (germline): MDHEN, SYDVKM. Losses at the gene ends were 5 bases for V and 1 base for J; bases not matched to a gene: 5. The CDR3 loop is CASSPTGVAKNIQYF. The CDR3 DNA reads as TGTGCCAGCAGTCCCACAGGGGTGGCCAAAAACATTCAGTACTTC. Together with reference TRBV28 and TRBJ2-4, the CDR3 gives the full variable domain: DVKVTQSSRYLVKRTGEKVFLECVQDMDHENMFWYRQDPGLGLRLIYFSYDVKMKEKGDIPEGYSVSREKKERFSLILESASTNQTSMYLCASSPTGVAKNIQYFGAGTRLSVL.

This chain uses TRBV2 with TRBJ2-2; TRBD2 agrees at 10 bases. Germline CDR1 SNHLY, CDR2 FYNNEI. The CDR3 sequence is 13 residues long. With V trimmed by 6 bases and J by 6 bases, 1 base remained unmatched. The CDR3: CASSLAGAGELFF. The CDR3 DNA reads TGTGCCAGCAGCCTAGCGGGAGCCGGGGAGCTGTTTTTT. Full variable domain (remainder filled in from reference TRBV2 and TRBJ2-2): EPEVTQTPSHQVTQMGQEVILRCVPISNHLYFYWYRQILGQKVEFLVSFYNNEISEKSEIFDDQFSVERPDGSNFTLKIRSTKLEDSAMYFCASSLAGAGELFFGEGSRLTVL.

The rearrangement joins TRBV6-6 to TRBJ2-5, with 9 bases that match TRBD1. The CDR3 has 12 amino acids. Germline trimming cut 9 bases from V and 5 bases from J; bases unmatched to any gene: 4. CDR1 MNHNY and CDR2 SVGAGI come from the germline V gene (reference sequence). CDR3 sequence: CASGQGRETQYF. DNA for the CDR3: TGTGCCAGTGGACAGGGGAGGGAGACCCAGTACTTC.